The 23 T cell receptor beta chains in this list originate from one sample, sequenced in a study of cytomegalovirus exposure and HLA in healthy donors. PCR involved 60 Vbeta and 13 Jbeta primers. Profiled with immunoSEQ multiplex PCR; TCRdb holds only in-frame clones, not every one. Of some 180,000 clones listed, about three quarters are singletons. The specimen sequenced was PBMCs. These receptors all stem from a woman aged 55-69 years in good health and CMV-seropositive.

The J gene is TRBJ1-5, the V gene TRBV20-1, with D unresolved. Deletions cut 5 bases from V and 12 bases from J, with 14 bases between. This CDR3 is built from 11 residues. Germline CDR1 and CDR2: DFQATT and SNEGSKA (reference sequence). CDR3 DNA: TGCAGTGCTGGCCCCTCGAACCGCCAGCATTTT. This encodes CSAGPSNRQHF.

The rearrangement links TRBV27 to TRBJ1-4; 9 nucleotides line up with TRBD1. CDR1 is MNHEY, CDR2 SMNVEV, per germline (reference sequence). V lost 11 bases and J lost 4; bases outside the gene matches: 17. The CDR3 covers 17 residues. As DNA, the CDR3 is TGTGCCTCCGGACGACAGGACAGGGGCGATAGTAATGAAAAACTGTTTTTT. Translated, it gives CASGRQDRGDSNEKLFF. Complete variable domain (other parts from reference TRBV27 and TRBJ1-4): EAQVTQNPRYLITVTGKKLTVTCSQNMNHEYMSWYRQDPGLGLRQIYYSMNVEVTDKGDVPEGYKVSRKEKRNFPLILESPSPNQTSLYFCASGRQDRGDSNEKLFFGSGTQLSVL.

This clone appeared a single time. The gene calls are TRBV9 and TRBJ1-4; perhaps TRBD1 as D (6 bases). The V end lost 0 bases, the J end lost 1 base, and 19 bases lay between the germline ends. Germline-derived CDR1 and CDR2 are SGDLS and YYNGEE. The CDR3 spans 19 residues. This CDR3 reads CASSVDPPGGAGTNEKLFF. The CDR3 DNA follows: TGTGCCAGCAGCGTAGATCCACCCGGGGGGGCCGGAACTAATGAAAAACTGTTTTTT. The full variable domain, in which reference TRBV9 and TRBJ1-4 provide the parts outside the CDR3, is DSGVTQTPKHLITATGQRVTLRCSPRSGDLSVYWYQQSLDQGLQFLIQYYNGEERAKGNILERFSAQQFPDLHSELNLSSLELGDSALYFCASSVDPPGGAGTNEKLFFGSGTQLSVL.

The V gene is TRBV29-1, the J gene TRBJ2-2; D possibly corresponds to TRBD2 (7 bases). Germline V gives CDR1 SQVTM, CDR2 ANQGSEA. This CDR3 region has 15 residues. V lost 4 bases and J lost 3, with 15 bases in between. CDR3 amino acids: CSVVVRGADTGELFF. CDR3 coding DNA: TGCAGCGTTGTAGTACGGGGGGCAGACACCGGGGAGCTGTTTTTT.

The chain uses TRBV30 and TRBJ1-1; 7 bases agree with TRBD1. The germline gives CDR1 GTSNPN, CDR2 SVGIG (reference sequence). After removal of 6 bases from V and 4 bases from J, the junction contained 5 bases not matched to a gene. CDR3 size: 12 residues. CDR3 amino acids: CACDQGGTEAFF. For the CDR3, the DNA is TGTGCCTGTGATCAGGGGGGCACTGAAGCTTTCTTT.

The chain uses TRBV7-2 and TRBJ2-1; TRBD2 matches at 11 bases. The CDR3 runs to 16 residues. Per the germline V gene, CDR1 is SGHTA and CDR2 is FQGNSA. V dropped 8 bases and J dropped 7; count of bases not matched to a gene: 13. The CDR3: CASSGGLAGGGNEQFF. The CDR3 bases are TGTGCCAGCTCAGGGGGGCTAGCGGGAGGTGGGAATGAGCAGTTCTTC.

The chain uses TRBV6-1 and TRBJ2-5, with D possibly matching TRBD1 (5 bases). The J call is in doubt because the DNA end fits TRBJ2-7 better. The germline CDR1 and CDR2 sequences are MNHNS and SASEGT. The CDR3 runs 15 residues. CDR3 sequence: CASSVGHTGSYEQYF. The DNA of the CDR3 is TGTGCCAGCAGTGTAGGACACACAGGTTCCTACGAGCAGTACTTC.

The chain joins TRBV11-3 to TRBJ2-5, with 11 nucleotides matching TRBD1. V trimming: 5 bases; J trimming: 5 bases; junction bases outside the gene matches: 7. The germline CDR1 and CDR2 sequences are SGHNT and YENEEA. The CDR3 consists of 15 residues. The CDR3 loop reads CASSPGQGAGETQYF. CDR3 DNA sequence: TGTGCCAGCAGCCCCGGACAGGGGGCGGGGGAGACCCAGTACTTC.

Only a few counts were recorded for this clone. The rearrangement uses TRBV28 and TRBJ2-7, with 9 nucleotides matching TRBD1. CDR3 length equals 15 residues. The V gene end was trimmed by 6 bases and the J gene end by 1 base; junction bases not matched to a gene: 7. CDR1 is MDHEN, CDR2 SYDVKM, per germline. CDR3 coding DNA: TGTGCCAGCAGCACGTCCGGGACAGGGTCCTACGAGCAGTACTTC. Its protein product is CASSTSGTGSYEQYF.

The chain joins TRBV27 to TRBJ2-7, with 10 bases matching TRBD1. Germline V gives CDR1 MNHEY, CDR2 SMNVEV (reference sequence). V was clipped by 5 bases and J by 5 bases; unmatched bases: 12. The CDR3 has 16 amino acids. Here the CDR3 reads CASSRLTGTGAHEQYF. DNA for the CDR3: TGTGCCAGCAGTCGGCTTACCGGGACAGGGGCCCACGAGCAGTACTTC.

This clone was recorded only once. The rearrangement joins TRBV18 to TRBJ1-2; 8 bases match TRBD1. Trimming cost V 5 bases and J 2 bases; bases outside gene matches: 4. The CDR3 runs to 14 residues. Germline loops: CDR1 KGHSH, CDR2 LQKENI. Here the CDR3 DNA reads TGTGCCAGCTCATCGACAGGGGAGAACTATGGCTACACCTTC. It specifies CASSSTGENYGYTF.

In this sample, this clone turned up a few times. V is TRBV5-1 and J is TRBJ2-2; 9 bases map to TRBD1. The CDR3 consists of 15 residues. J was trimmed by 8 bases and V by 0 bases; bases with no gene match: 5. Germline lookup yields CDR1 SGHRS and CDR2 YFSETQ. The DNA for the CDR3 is TGCGCCAGCAGCTTGGACAGGGGGCTAATGGGGGAGCTGTTTTTT. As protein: CASSLDRGLMGELFF.

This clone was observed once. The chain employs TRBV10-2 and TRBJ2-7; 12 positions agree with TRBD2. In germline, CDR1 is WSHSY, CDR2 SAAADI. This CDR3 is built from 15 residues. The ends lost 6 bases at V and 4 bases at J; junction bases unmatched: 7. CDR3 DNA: TGCGCCAGCAGAATATCTAGCGGGAGGGGATACGAGCAGTACTTC. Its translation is CASRISSGRGYEQYF.

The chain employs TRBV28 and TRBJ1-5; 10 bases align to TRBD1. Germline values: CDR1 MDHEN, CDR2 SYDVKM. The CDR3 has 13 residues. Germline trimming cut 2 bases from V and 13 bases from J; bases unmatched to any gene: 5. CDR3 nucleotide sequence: TGTGCCAGCAGTTTAATAGGGACAGGGGCACAGCATTTT. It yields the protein CASSLIGTGAQHF.

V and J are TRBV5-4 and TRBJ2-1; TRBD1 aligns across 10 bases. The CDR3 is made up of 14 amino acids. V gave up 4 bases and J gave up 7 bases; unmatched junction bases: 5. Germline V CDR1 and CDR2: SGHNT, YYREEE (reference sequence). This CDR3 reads CASSLGQGGNEQFF. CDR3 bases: TGTGCCAGCAGCCTAGGACAGGGGGGGAATGAGCAGTTCTTC.

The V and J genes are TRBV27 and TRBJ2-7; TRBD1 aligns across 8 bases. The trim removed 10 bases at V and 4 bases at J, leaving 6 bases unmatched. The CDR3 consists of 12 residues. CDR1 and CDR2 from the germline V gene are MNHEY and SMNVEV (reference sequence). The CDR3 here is CATRTGLYEQYF. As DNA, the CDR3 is TGTGCCACCCGGACAGGGCTATACGAGCAGTACTTC.

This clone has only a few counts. As DNA, the CDR3 is TGTGCCAGCGCGGGGGCGGTGACAGATACGCAGTATTTT. Amino acid sequence: CASAGAVTDTQYF. The chain couples TRBV27 to TRBJ2-3; weak D call: TRBD2 (7 bases). V lost 8 bases, J lost 3 bases, and 12 bases lay in between. This CDR3 has 13 residues. The germline V gene encodes CDR1 MNHEY and CDR2 SMNVEV (reference sequence).

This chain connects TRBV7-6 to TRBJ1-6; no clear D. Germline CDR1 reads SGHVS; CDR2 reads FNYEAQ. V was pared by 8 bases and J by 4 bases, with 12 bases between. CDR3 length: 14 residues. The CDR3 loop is CASSESGYNSPLHF. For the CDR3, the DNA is TGTGCCAGCTCAGAGTCGGGATATAATTCACCCCTCCACTTT.

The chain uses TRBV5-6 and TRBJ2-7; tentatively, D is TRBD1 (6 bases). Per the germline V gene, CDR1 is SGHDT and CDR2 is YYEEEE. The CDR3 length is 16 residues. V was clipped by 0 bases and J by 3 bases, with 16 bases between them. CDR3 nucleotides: TGTGCCAGCAGCTTGGGCAGGAGGTTCAGGGGCTACGAGCAGTACTTC. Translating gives CASSLGRRFRGYEQYF.

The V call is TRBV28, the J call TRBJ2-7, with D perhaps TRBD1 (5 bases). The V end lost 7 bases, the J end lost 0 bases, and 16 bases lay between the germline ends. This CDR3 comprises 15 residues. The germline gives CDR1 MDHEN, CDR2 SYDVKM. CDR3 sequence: CASTEYRDSSYEQYF. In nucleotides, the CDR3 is TGTGCCAGCACCGAATATAGAGACAGCTCCTACGAGCAGTACTTC.

CDR3 region: CASSVSPSGGKNEQFF. In DNA form, the CDR3 reads TGTGCCAGCAGCGTATCCCCTAGCGGGGGAAAGAATGAGCAGTTCTTC. The J gene is TRBJ2-1, the V gene TRBV9, with 10 bases fitting TRBD2. In germline, CDR1 is SGDLS, CDR2 YYNGEE. The CDR3 is made up of 16 amino acids. The junction had 8 bases not matched to a gene; V was cut back by 1 base and J by 7 bases.

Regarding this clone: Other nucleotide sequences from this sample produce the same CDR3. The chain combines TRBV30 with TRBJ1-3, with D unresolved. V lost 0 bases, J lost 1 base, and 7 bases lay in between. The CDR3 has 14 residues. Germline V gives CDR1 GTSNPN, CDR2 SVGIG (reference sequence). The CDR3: CAWSVGGSGNTIYF. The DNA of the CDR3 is TGTGCCTGGAGTGTAGGAGGATCTGGAAACACCATATATTTT. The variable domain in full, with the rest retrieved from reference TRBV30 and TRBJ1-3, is SQTIHQWPATLVQPVGSPLSLECTVEGTSNPNLYWYRQAAGRGLQLLFYSVGIGQISSEVPQNLSASRPQDRQFILSSKKLLLSDSGFYLCAWSVGGSGNTIYFGEGSWLTVV.

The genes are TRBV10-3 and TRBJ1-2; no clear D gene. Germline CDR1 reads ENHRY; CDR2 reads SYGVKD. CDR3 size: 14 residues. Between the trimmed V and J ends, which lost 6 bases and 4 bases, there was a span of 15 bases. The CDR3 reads CAISEQDFGYGYTF. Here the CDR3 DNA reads TGTGCCATCAGCGAGCAGGATTTTGGCTATGGCTACACCTTC.